This T cell receptor beta chain came from a study of yellow fever vaccine responses in identical twins. General study results and limits: Reportedly, twins' vaccine T cell responses looked partly convergent and partly personalized.

The sample holds one count of this clonotype. The target antigen is unknown. V dropped 5 bases and J dropped 2 bases, with 13 bases sitting between them. CDR1 is LGHDT, CDR2 YNNKEL, per germline (reference sequence). This CDR3 spans 14 amino acids. In TCRdb, the RT-PCR reads were re-called with MiXCR into one record per CDR3 protein. This table holds about 9,000 distinct CDR3 sequences, over 80% found once. The receptor was derived from a woman aged 18-29 years who received the yellow fever vaccine. The gene calls are TRBV3-1 and TRBJ2-7, with D possibly matching TRBD1 (6 bases). Sequences were derived from T cells from blood (PBMCs), unsorted or a sorted subset (not recorded which), sampled before or after yellow fever vaccination (not recorded which). DNA for the CDR3: TGTGCCAGCAGCACACAGGGTCCCACCTACGAGCAGTACTTC. Translated, it gives CASSTQGPTYEQYF.